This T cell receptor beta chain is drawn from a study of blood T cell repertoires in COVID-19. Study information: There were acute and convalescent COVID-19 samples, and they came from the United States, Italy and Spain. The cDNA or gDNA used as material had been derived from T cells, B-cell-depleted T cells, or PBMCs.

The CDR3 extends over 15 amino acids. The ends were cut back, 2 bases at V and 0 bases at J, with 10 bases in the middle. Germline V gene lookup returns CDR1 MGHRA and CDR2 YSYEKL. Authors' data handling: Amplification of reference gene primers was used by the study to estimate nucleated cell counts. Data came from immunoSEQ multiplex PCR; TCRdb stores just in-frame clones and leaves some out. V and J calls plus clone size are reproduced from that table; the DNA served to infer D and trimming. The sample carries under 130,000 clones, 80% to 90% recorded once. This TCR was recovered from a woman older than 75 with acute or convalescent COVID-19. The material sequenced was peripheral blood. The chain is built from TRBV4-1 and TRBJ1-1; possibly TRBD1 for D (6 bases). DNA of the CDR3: TGCGCCAGCAGCCAATCGGACAGCTTGAACACTGAAGCTTTCTTT. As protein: CASSQSDSLNTEAFF.